A selection of T cell receptor beta chains follows, all from one sample in a study of cytomegalovirus exposure and HLA in healthy donors. Profiled with immunoSEQ multiplex PCR; TCRdb holds only in-frame clones, not every one. Of about 120,000 clones in the sample, 70% to 80% were seen once. Sequencing input: PBMCs. All receptors come from a man aged 35 to 55 in good health and CMV-seropositive. CDR3s include the opening cysteine and the closing phenylalanine or tryptophan. The size of a clone is reported for some rows only, either as once, few or many, or as a class for expanded clones.

v_call,clone_size,cdr3_aa
TRBV6-5,NA,CASSLAGTPPLEQYF
TRBV5-5,once,CASSSDSPLREQYF
TRBV9,NA,CASSESGQPNTEAFF
TRBV27,NA,CASSLSPTGAGANVLTF
TRBV5-5,NA,CASSPGVSGKVDEQFF
TRBV19,few,CASTMTGIVINQPQHF
TRBV28,NA,CASSLSGGSRAKNIQYF
TRBV27,NA,CASSLEGASSAAYEQYF
TRBV29-1,NA,CSARQGSGGANVLTF
TRBV28,NA,CASTGEYEQYF
TRBV7-6,NA,CASSLEAGRAYEQYF
TRBV5-4,NA,CASSLAGQGTNEKLFF
TRBV6-1,NA,CASSEGGVGNTIYF
TRBV7-2,NA,CASSTTPPGQYGYTF
TRBV5-1,once,CASSLVSSGSSYNEQFF
TRBV7-9,NA,CASSARGGSNTGELFF
TRBV4-2,NA,CASSQEGTGEDNEQFF
TRBV5-1,few,CASRNSEGYNSPLHF